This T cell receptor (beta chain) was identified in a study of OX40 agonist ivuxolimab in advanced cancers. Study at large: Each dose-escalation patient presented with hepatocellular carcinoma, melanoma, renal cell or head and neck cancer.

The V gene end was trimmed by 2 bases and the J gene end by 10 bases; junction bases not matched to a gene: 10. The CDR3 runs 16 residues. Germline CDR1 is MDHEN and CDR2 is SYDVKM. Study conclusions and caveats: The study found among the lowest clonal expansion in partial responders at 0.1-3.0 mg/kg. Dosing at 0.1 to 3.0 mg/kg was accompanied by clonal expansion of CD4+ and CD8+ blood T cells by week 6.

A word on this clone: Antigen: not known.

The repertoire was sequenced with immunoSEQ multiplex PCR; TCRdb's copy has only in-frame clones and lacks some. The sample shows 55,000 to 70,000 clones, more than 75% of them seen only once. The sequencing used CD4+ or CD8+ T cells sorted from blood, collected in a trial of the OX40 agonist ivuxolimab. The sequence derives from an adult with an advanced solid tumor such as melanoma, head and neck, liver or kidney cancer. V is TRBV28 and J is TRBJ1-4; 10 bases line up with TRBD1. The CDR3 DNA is TGTGCCAGCAGTTTACCCCCCGGGACAGGGGCCGGAAAACTGTTTTTT. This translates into CASSLPPGTGAGKLFF. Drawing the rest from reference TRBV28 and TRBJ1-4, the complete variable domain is DVKVTQSSRYLVKRTGEKVFLECVQDMDHENMFWYRQDPGLGLRLIYFSYDVKMKEKGDIPEGYSVSREKKERFSLILESASTNQTSMYLCASSLPPGTGAGKLFFGSGTQLSVL.